Below, 20 T cell receptor beta chains from the same sample are listed, as sequenced in a study of blood T cells in healthy people across ages. A J-beta primer mix and a sample-barcoded 5' primer were used in a second PCR of roughly 6 to 12 cycles. TCRdb reprocessed the 5' RACE reads with MiXCR, giving one entry per CDR3 protein. Of roughly 1,000,000 distinct CDR3 sequences in the sample, almost 25% are singletons; the top ten hold approximately 0.71%. This same sample was also part of a study on T cells of mothers and their children.

The sample consisted of blood. The receptors were gathered from a girl aged 2-10 years in good health.

The chain combines TRBV20-1 with TRBJ2-5; possibly TRBD2 for D (7 bases). Gene TRBJ2-1 matches the end of the DNA better, so the J call may be wrong. Germline CDR1 reads DFQATT; CDR2 reads SNEGSKA (reference sequence). This CDR3 spans 16 amino acids. CDR3 sequence reads: CSGLRGTGGLLNEQFF. In DNA, the CDR3 is TGCAGCGGCTTACGGGGAACGGGGGGCCTTTTGAATGAGCAGTTCTTC.

This clonotype has just a few counts. V gene TRBV5-1 combines with J gene TRBJ2-3; a possible D gene is TRBD1 (6 bases). CDR1 SGHRS and CDR2 YFSETQ come from the germline V gene. This CDR3 is 16 amino acids long. The V and J ends lost 0 bases and 0 bases respectively, with 11 bases between them. The DNA for the CDR3 is TGCGCCAGCAGCTTGGAATTTCAGGGGAGCACAGATACGCAGTATTTT. It yields the protein CASSLEFQGSTDTQYF. Based on the CDR3 plus reference TRBV5-1 and TRBJ2-3, the full variable domain is KAGVTQTPRYLIKTRGQQVTLSCSPISGHRSVSWYQQTPGQGLQFLFEYFSETQRNKGNFPGRFSGRQFSNSRSEMNVSTLELGDSALYLCASSLEFQGSTDTQYFGPGTRLTVL.

This clonotype was counted a few times. The chain couples TRBV4-2 to TRBJ2-5, with D perhaps TRBD2 (6 bases). CDR1 is LGHNA, CDR2 YNFKEQ, per germline. The CDR3 is 16 amino acids. The V end lost 0 bases, the J end lost 5 bases, and 16 bases lay between the germline ends. The CDR3 DNA follows: TGTGCCAGCAGCCAAGATTGGGACTCGATCGGGGAGACCCAGTACTTC. Translation gives CASSQDWDSIGETQYF.

DNA of the CDR3: TGTGCCAGCAGCGATAGCGGGAGGGCCCAAGAGACCCAGTACTTC. Its protein is CASSDSGRAQETQYF. V usage is TRBV9 and J usage is TRBJ2-5; 11 positions agree with TRBD2. The V gene end was trimmed by 3 bases and the J gene end by 1 base; junction bases not matched to a gene: 2. Germline V CDR1 and CDR2: SGDLS, YYNGEE. The CDR3 length is 15 residues.

This clonotype turned up a few times. The chain combines TRBV29-1 with TRBJ2-5, with D possibly being TRBD2 (5 bases). Looked up from germline, CDR1 is SQVTM and CDR2 is ANQGSEA. The length of the CDR3 is 12 residues. V was cut by 4 bases and J by 1 base, with 7 bases left in between. CDR3 in amino acids: CSVAGVQETQYF. In DNA form, the CDR3 reads TGCAGCGTTGCCGGGGTCCAAGAGACCCAGTACTTC.

This clonotype showed up just once. The junction departs from the called germline gene at one end, perhaps through a read error. This chain links TRBV5-1 with TRBJ2-5, with TRBD1 matching 8 bases. CDR1 and CDR2 from the germline V gene are SGHRS and YFSETQ. This CDR3 has 14 residues. CDR3 sequence (DNA): TGCGCCAGCAGCCCAGGACAGGGAAAAGAGACCCTGTACTTC. It is translated as CASSPGQGKETLYF.

This chain connects TRBV6-2 or TRBV6-3 to TRBJ1-1, with 8 bases matching TRBD1. The CDR3 spans 14 residues. CDR1 and CDR2 (germline): MNHEY, SVGEGT. V trimming: 6 bases; J trimming: 6 bases; junction bases outside the gene matches: 9. CDR3 nucleotide sequence: TGTGCCAGCAGGGACGGACAGGGAGGGCCTGAAGCTTTCTTT. Protein: CASRDGQGGPEAFF.

This clonotype was counted between two and nine times. This chain uses TRBV28 with TRBJ1-1, with TRBD1 matching over 9 bases. V shed 6 bases and J 0 bases; nucleotides not matched to a gene: 8. This CDR3 contains 16 residues. CDR1 and CDR2 (germline): MDHEN, SYDVKM. The CDR3 DNA reads as TGTGCCAGCAGCTTCGAGGGGACAGGGATGAACACTGAAGCTTTCTTT. Its translation is CASSFEGTGMNTEAFF.

The chain employs TRBV25-1 and TRBJ1-6, with D hard to call. This CDR3 has 13 amino acids. Trimming stripped 1 base from V and 12 bases from J, with 10 bases between. Germline assignment: CDR1 MGHDK and CDR2 SYGVNS. The CDR3 DNA sequence: TGTGCCAGCAGTGAATCGGTACTTCGACCCCTCCACTTT. Its protein is CASSESVLRPLHF.

The chain joins TRBV6-6 to TRBJ2-7; possibly TRBD2 for D (6 bases). Looked up from germline, CDR1 is MNHNY and CDR2 is SVGAGI (reference sequence). V lost 4 bases, J lost 2 bases, and 12 bases lay in between. CDR3 length equals 14 residues. CDR3 sequence reads: CASSLRTTAYEQYF. The DNA of the CDR3 is TGTGCCAGCAGTTTGCGGACTACCGCCTACGAGCAGTACTTC.

J is TRBJ2-5 and V is TRBV29-1, with TRBD2 as a possible D gene (6 bases). This CDR3 contains 13 residues. Germline V gives CDR1 SQVTM, CDR2 ANQGSEA. The ends were cut back, 3 bases at V and 5 bases at J, with 13 bases in the middle. Here the CDR3 reads CSVDGGEVETQYF. The CDR3 nucleotides read TGCAGCGTTGATGGAGGGGAGGTGGAGACCCAGTACTTC.

V usage is TRBV10-3 and J usage is TRBJ2-1; TRBD2 matches at 7 bases. The germline gives CDR1 ENHRY, CDR2 SYGVKD. This CDR3 has 13 residues. The V gene end was trimmed by 10 bases and the J gene end by 2 bases; junction bases not matched to a gene: 5. This CDR3 is CATEGLTYNEQFF. For the CDR3, the DNA is TGTGCCACCGAGGGACTAACCTACAATGAGCAGTTCTTC.

This clonotype was seen only a few times. The chain uses TRBV20-1 and TRBJ2-1; 12 bases agree with TRBD2. Germline assignment: CDR1 DFQATT and CDR2 SNEGSKA (reference sequence). The CDR3 has 13 amino acids. V trimming: 6 bases; J trimming: 5 bases; junction bases outside the gene matches: 2. In DNA, the CDR3 is TGCAGTGCCCCTAGCGGGGGGGACAATGAGCAGTTCTTC. It yields the protein CSAPSGGDNEQFF.

This clonotype came up a few times. The chain recombines TRBV10-3 with TRBJ2-5; 12 bases are a match to TRBD2. The DNA end lines up better with TRBJ2-1; the J call may be wrong. Germline CDR1 is ENHRY and CDR2 is SYGVKD. The CDR3 has 17 amino acids. The CDR3 protein is CAISVRMTSGSEREQFF. The CDR3 coding sequence is TGTGCCATCAGTGTGAGAATGACTAGCGGGAGTGAGAGGGAGCAGTTCTTC.

The rearrangement joins TRBV9 to TRBJ1-1; 9 bases are a match to TRBD1. This CDR3 spans 16 amino acids. The J segment lost 0 bases and the V segment lost 4 bases, leaving 7 bases of the junction unmatched. Per the germline V gene, CDR1 is SGDLS and CDR2 is YYNGEE. The CDR3 region has the DNA TGTGCCAGCAGCCAGACAGGGGGAGGCGTGAACACTGAAGCTTTCTTT. This gives the protein CASSQTGGGVNTEAFF.

V gene TRBV9 combines with J gene TRBJ2-1, with D perhaps matching TRBD2 (5 bases). Germline V gene data show CDR1 as SGDLS and CDR2 as YYNGEE. This CDR3 has 16 residues. The V gene lost 0 bases and the J gene lost 6 bases, with 16 bases spanning the gap. This CDR3 reads CASSVASGWQTNEQFF. CDR3 nucleotide sequence: TGTGCCAGCAGCGTAGCGTCGGGGTGGCAGACCAATGAGCAGTTCTTC.

The CDR3 region has the DNA TGTGCCAGCATTGTCTCAAAAACTGGAGATACGCAGTATTTT. It codes for CASIVSKTGDTQYF. The chain is built from TRBV25-1 and TRBJ2-3; D unclear. The germline V gene encodes CDR1 MGHDK and CDR2 SYGVNS. The CDR3 loop spans 14 amino acids. Deletions cut 7 bases from V and 5 bases from J, with 16 bases between. Drawing the rest from reference TRBV25-1 and TRBJ2-3, the complete variable domain is EADIYQTPRYLVIGTGKKITLECSQTMGHDKMYWYQQDPGMELHLIHYSYGVNSTEKGDLSSESTVSRIRTEHFPLTLESARPSHTSQYLCASIVSKTGDTQYFGPGTRLTVL.

This clonotype was seen only a few times. The V and J genes are TRBV5-6 and TRBJ2-1; either TRBD1 or TRBD2 may supply D (6 bases each). The CDR3 is made up of 13 amino acids. V dropped 2 bases and J dropped 8 bases, with 11 bases sitting between them. Germline values: CDR1 SGHDT, CDR2 YYEEEE. For the CDR3, the DNA is TGTGCCAGCAGCTTAATGGGGGGCCATGAGCAGTTCTTC. This encodes CASSLMGGHEQFF.

The chain joins TRBV12-3 or TRBV12-4 to TRBJ2-5; D call uncertain. The CDR3 is made up of 14 amino acids. The V gene lost 1 base and the J gene lost 5 bases, with 11 bases spanning the gap. Here the CDR3 reads CASSLVGIGETQYF. DNA of the CDR3: TGTGCCAGCAGTTTAGTCGGCATCGGGGAGACCCAGTACTTC.

The genes are TRBV6-5 and TRBJ1-1; tentatively, D is TRBD1 (5 bases). V was pared by 5 bases and J by 8 bases, with 12 bases between. There are 12 residues in the CDR3. The V gene's germline CDR1 is MNHEY and CDR2 SVGAGI. The CDR3 DNA is TGTGCCAGCAGTCCGGCGGGGGTAGAAGCTTTCTTT. Its protein is CASSPAGVEAFF.